These T cell receptor beta chains were read from a single sample in a study of blood T cell repertoires in COVID-19. Here immunoSEQ multiplex PCR was the method, and the copy in TCRdb shows in-frame clones only, minus some. The sample includes about 310,000 clones, under 90% of them seen just once. The specimen sequenced was PBMCs or T cells enriched from blood (not recorded which). These receptors were obtained from a woman aged 25 to 39 who had recovered from COVID-19. The CDR3 runs from the conserved cysteine through the conserved F or W. D genes are given only for firm matches. Part of the rows lack a size; the others show once, few, many or a class for expanded clones.

D	size	V	J	length	CDR3	DNA
-	-	TRBV10-1	TRBJ2-3	15	CASSESKRVPDTQYF	TGCGCCAGCAGTGAGTCGAAAAGAGTCCCAGATACGCAGTATTTT
TRBD2	-	TRBV11-3	TRBJ2-1	16	CASSQAGLAGENEQFF	TGTGCCAGCAGCCAAGCTGGACTAGCGGGAGAAAATGAGCAGTTCTTC
-	-	TRBV5-4	TRBJ2-5	12	CASSLTEETQYF	TGTGCCAGCAGCTTGACGGAAGAGACCCAGTACTTC
-	few	TRBV7-9	TRBJ1-6	15	CASSLNLREHSPLHF	TGTGCCAGCAGCTTAAACCTCAGGGAACATTCACCCCTCCACTTT
TRBD1	-	TRBV15	TRBJ1-5	16	CATSREGQRINQPQHF	TGTGCCACCAGCAGAGAGGGACAGAGAATTAATCAGCCCCAGCATTTT
-	-	TRBV4-1	TRBJ1-5	14	CASSQDMSDKTRHF	TGCGCCAGCAGCCAAGATATGTCGGACAAGACTCGACATTTT
TRBD1	-	TRBV5-1	TRBJ2-6	16	CASSLTGGTGANVLTF	TGCGCCAGCAGCTTGACAGGGGGCACTGGGGCCAACGTCCTGACTTTC
-	-	TRBV18	TRBJ2-7	13	CASSPRQGNEQYF	TGTGCCAGCTCACCACGGCAGGGCAACGAGCAGTACTTC
TRBD2	-	TRBV19	TRBJ2-3	16	CASSMPGGASTDTQYF	TGTGCCAGTAGTATGCCGGGAGGGGCTAGCACAGATACGCAGTATTTT
TRBD2	once	TRBV7-2	TRBJ2-5	15	CASSLEGLARETQYF	TGTGCCAGCAGCTTAGAGGGACTAGCGCGAGAGACCCAGTACTTC
-	-	TRBV5-1	TRBJ2-3	16	CASRPRAAGQTDTQYF	TGCGCCAGCAGGCCCCGAGCGGCGGGGCAAACAGATACGCAGTATTTT
-	-	TRBV27	TRBJ1-2	12	CASSPQGYGYTF	TGTGCCAGCAGTCCTCAGGGATATGGCTACACCTTC
-	-	TRBV7-9	TRBJ1-5	14	CASSGTGGHQPQHF	TGTGCCAGCAGCGGCACCGGGGGGCATCAGCCCCAGCATTTT
-	-	TRBV10-2	TRBJ1-6	14	CASTRGVGNSPLHF	TGCGCCAGCACCCGGGGGGTCGGTAATTCACCCCTCCACTTT
-	-	TRBV5-1	TRBJ1-1	12	CASSLTGYEAFF	TGCGCCAGCAGCTTGACAGGGTACGAAGCTTTCTTT
-	-	TRBV5-1	TRBJ2-7	16	CASSLGGGIRSYEQYF	TGCGCCAGCAGCTTGGGAGGAGGCATCCGGAGCTACGAGCAGTACTTC
-	-	TRBV6-2/TRBV6-3	TRBJ1-1	14	CASSPHYPNTEAFF	TGTGCCAGCAGTCCACACTACCCGAACACTGAAGCTTTCTTT
-	-	TRBV2	TRBJ1-1	13	CASSDRPNTEAFF	TGTGCCAGCAGTGACAGGCCGAACACTGAAGCTTTCTTT
-	-	TRBV27	TRBJ1-1	13	CASSLNGGTEAFF	TGTGCCAGCAGTTTGAACGGGGGCACTGAAGCTTTCTTT
-	-	TRBV15	TRBJ2-1	16	CATSSLRKSSYNEQFF	TGTGCCACCAGCAGCCTGCGGAAGAGCTCCTACAATGAGCAGTTCTTC
TRBD2	-	TRBV10-3	TRBJ2-3	14	CAIREREYTDTQYF	TGTGCCATAAGGGAGCGGGAATACACAGATACGCAGTATTTT
-	-	TRBV24-1	TRBJ2-1	12	CATGAPNNEQFF	TGTGCCACCGGGGCTCCAAACAATGAGCAGTTCTTC
-	-	TRBV30	TRBJ1-2	13	CAWSVAGDAGYTF	TGTGCCTGGAGTGTGGCAGGGGACGCCGGCTACACCTTC
TRBD1	-	TRBV27	TRBJ1-2	14	CASSLLRGGDGYTF	TGTGCCAGCAGTTTATTGCGAGGGGGCGATGGCTACACCTTC
-	-	TRBV5-4	TRBJ1-1	15	CASSGWTDGNTEAFF	TGTGCCAGCAGCGGATGGACAGACGGGAACACTGAAGCTTTCTTT
TRBD2	once	TRBV4-1	TRBJ2-4	14	CASGLADSKNIQYF	TGCGCCAGCGGACTAGCGGACAGCAAAAACATTCAGTACTTC
-	-	TRBV6-2/TRBV6-3	TRBJ1-2	17	CASSYSIGEGSNYGYTF	TGTGCCAGCAGTTACTCGATAGGGGAAGGCTCTAACTATGGCTACACCTTC
TRBD2	-	TRBV18	TRBJ2-1	17	CASSPLPESSGYNEQFF	TGTGCCAGCTCACCCCTTCCGGAGTCTAGCGGATACAATGAGCAGTTCTTC
TRBD1	-	TRBV27	TRBJ2-2	13	CASSYRGSGELFF	TGTGCCAGCAGTTACAGGGGTTCCGGGGAGCTGTTTTTT
-	-	TRBV19	TRBJ2-1	13	CASSIVSTSEQFF	TGTGCCAGTAGTATAGTCTCGACTAGTGAGCAGTTCTTC
-	-	TRBV13	TRBJ1-2	18	CASIPRGQAWGPNYGYTF	TGTGCCAGCATCCCGAGAGGGCAGGCTTGGGGGCCTAACTATGGCTACACCTTC
TRBD1	-	TRBV14	TRBJ1-3	19	CASSQFPGQEISSGNTIYF	TGTGCCAGCAGCCAATTCCCGGGACAGGAGATTAGCTCTGGAAACACCATATATTTT
-	-	TRBV7-2	TRBJ1-2	16	CASSLEAGQGDYGYTF	TGTGCCAGCAGCTTAGAGGCTGGGCAGGGCGACTATGGCTACACCTTC
-	-	TRBV18	TRBJ1-1	13	CASSAGGDTEAFF	TGTGCCAGCTCTGCGGGCGGAGACACTGAAGCTTTCTTT
-	-	TRBV4-2	TRBJ2-7	15	CASSQGAAGRHEQYF	TGTGCCAGCAGCCAAGGGGCAGCAGGTCGCCACGAGCAGTACTTC
TRBD1	-	TRBV5-1	TRBJ2-1	15	CASSSDRGSSNEQFF	TGCGCCAGCAGCTCGGACAGGGGCTCATCAAATGAGCAGTTCTTC
-	-	TRBV10-3	TRBJ1-2	15	CAISEVQGKPYGYTF	TGTGCCATCAGTGAGGTCCAGGGGAAACCCTATGGCTACACCTTC
TRBD2	-	TRBV19	TRBJ2-5	15	CASSVPREGQKTQYF	TGTGCCAGTAGTGTCCCGCGGGAGGGCCAGAAGACCCAGTACTTC
-	-	TRBV2	TRBJ1-2	13	CASSEGRGDGYTF	TGTGCCAGCAGTGAGGGTAGGGGTGATGGCTACACCTTC